This T cell receptor (beta chain) was obtained from a study of T cell responses to AZD1222 COVID-19 vaccine. Libraries were prepared by immunoSEQ multiplex PCR; TCRdb keeps only in-frame clonotypes and omits some of them. The sample lists about 100,000 clones, approximately 90% seen once, with less than 3% in the top ten. CDR1 and CDR2 from the germline V gene are SNHLY and FYNNEI. Trimming pared 2 bases from V and 5 bases from J, leaving 15 bases between. This CDR3 contains 15 residues. The source is an adult who received the AZD1222 COVID-19 vaccine. The starting material was peripheral blood, obtained 28 days after the second AZD1222 dose. The chain joins TRBV2 to TRBJ1-1; perhaps TRBD1 as D (5 bases). The CDR3 protein is CASSERAQGETEAFF. The CDR3 nucleotides read TGTGCCAGCAGTGAACGGGCCCAAGGGGAGACTGAAGCTTTCTTT.